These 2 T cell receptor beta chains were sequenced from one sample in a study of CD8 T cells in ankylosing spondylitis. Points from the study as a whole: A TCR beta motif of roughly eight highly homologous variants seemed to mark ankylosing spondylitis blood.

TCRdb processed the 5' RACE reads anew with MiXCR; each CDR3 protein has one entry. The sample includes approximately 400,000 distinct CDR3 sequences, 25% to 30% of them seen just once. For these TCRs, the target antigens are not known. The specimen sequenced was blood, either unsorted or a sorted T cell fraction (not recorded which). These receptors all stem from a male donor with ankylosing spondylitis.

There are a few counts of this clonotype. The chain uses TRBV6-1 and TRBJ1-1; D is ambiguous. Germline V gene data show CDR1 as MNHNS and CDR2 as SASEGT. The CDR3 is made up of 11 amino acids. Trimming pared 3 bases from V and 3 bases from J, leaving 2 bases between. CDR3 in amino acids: CASSEYTEAFF. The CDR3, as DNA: TGTGCCAGCAGTGAGTACACTGAAGCTTTCTTT.

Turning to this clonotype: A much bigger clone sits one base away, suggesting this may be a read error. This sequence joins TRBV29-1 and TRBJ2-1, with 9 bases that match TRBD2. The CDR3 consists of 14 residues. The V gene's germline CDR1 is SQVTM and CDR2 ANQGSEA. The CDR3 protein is CCHVSGSIYNEQFF. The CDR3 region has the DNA TGCTGCCACGTTAGCGGGAGCATCTACAATGAGCAGTTCTTC.